This TCR beta chain is drawn from a study of esophageal squamous cell carcinoma under preoperative chemotherapy. Study conclusions and caveats: Post-treatment tumor-infiltrating lymphocytes appeared partly derived from peripheral T cells migrating into the tumor. After chemotherapy, TCR diversity rose significantly in peripheral T cells but not in tumor-infiltrating lymphocytes.

The sample's time point: after preoperative PTX-NDP chemotherapy. Preoperative chemotherapy with paclitaxel-nedaplatin was given to patients before surgery. The CDR3 runs to 16 residues. In germline, CDR1 is SGHVS, CDR2 FNYEAQ. There are a few counts of this clonotype. What it binds is unknown. The germline gene is not matched at one end of the junction; a read error may be the cause. TCRdb reanalysed the PCR reads using MiXCR and keeps one entry per CDR3 protein. The sample consists of some 32,000 distinct CDR3 sequences, around 50% of them appearing once. The sequence came from a human donor with esophageal squamous cell carcinoma. The donor label of this sample is uncertain. J is TRBJ2-5 and V is TRBV7-6; 7 bases map to TRBD2. Sample collection was performed from a patient given preoperative chemotherapy. CDR3 nucleotide sequence: TGTGCCAGCAGCTTAGACGGAAGTACGGGGGGAGAGACGCAGTACTTC. This codes for CASSLDGSTGGETQYF.